Included here is one T cell receptor (beta chain) sequence, with context. Its specificity is unknown. Indicated treatment: oral pan-JAK inhibitor, 5-10 mg twice daily. Alopecia areata patients provided lesional scalp punch biopsies and peripheral blood. This record comes from a study of CD8+ T cells in alopecia areata. Study-wide points: While patients received tofacitinib, many expanded lesional clones remained present in scalp and blood. Patients showed less clear TCR sequence sharing than mice, possibly partly because of HLA diversity. Among the top 100, expanded CD8+ clones, as well as scalp clonality, were significantly decreased by tofacitinib.

The V gene lost 3 bases and the J gene lost 4 bases, with 4 bases spanning the gap. The CDR3 contains 11 residues. Germline V gene data show CDR1 as DFQATT and CDR2 as SNEGSKA (reference sequence). cDNA prepared by RNA extraction and subsequent reverse transcription served as the template for sequencing. Sequencing used immunoSEQ multiplex PCR; TCRdb keeps in-frame clones, though not all of them. Found here are 250,000 to 300,000 clones, roughly 50% of them singletons; the top ten hold approximately 2%. This chain joins TRBV20-1 and TRBJ2-1; D remains unclear. The sequence was collected from a human donor with alopecia areata. The sequencing used CD4+ T cells sorted from blood, collected at week 24, from a patient treated with tofacitinib. Written as DNA, the CDR3 is TGCAGTGCTAGGGTTTACAATGAGCAGTTCTTC. Its translation is CSARVYNEQFF.